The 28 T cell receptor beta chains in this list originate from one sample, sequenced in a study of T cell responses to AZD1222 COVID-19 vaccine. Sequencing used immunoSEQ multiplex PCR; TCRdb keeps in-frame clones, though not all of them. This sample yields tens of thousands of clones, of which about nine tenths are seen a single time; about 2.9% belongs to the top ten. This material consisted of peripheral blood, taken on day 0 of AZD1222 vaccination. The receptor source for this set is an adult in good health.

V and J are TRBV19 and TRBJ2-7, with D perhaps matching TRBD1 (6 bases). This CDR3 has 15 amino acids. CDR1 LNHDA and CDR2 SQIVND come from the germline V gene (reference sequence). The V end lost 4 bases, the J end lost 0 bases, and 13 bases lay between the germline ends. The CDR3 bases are TGTGCCAGTAGTACTCAAAGACAGGCCTCCTACGAGCAGTACTTC. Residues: CASSTQRQASYEQYF.

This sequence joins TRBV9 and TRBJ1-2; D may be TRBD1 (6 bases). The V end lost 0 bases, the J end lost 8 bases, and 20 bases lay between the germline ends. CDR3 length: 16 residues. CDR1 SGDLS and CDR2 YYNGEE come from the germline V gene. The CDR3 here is CASSVAPKTQGTGYTF. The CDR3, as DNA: TGTGCCAGCAGCGTAGCTCCTAAGACCCAGGGGACGGGCTACACCTTC.

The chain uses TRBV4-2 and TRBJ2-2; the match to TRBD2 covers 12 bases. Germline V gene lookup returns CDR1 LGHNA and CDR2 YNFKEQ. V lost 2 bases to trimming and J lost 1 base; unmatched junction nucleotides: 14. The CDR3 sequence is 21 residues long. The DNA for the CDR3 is TGTGCCAGCAGCCAAAAAATCCCAGGGCTAGCGGGGGGGAGGAACACCGGGGAGCTGTTTTTT. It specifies CASSQKIPGLAGGRNTGELFF.

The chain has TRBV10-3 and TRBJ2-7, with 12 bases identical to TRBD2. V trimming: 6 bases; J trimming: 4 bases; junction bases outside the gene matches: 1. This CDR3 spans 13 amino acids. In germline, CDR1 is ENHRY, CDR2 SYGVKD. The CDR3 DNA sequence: TGTGCCATCAGAGGACTAGCGGGGTACGAGCAGTACTTC. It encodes CAIRGLAGYEQYF.

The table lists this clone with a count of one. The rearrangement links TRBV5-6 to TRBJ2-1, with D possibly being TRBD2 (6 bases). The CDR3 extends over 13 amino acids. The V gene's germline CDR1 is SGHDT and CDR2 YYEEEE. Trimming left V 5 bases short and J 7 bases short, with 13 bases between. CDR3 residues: CASSPPSVNEQFF. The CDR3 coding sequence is TGTGCCAGCAGTCCTCCTAGCGTAAATGAGCAGTTCTTC.

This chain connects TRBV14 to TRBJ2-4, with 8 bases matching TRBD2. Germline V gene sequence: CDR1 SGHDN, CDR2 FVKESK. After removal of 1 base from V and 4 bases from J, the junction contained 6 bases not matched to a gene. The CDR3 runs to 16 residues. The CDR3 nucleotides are TGTGCCAGCAGCCAAGTTGGCGGGGGGACGAAAAACATTCAGTACTTC. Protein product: CASSQVGGGTKNIQYF.

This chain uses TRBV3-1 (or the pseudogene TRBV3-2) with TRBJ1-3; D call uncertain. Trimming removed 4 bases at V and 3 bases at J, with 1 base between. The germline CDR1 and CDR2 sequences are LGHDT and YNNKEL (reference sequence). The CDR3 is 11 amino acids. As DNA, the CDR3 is TGTGCCAGCAGCCGTGGAAACACCATATATTTT. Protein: CASSRGNTIYF.

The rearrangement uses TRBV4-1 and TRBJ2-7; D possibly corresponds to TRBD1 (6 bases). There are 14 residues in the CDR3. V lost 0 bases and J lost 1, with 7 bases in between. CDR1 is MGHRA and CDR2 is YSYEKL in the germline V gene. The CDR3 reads CASSQEDSSYEQYF. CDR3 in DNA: TGCGCCAGCAGCCAAGAGGACAGTTCCTACGAGCAGTACTTC.

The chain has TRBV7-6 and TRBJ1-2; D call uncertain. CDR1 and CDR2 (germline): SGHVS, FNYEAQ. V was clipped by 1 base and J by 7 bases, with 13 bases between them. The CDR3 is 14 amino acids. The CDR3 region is CASSLGASSSGYTF. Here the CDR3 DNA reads TGTGCCAGCAGCTTAGGGGCCTCCAGCAGTGGCTACACCTTC.

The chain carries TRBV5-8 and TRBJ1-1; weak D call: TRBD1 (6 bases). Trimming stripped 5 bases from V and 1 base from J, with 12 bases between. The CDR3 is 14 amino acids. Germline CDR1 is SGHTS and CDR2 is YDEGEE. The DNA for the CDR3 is TGTGCCAGCAGGACACGGACAGCGAACACTGAAGCTTTCTTT. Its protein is CASRTRTANTEAFF.

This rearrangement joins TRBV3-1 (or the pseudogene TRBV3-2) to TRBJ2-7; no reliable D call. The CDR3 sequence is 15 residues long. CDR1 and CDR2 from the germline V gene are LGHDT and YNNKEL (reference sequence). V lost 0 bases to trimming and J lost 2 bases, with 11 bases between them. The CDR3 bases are TGTGCCAGCAGCCAAGATCCCCGGGTTCCCTACGAGCAGTACTTC. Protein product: CASSQDPRVPYEQYF.

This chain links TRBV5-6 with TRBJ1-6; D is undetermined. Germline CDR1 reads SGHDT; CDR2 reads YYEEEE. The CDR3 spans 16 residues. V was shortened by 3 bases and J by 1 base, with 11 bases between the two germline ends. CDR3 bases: TGTGCCAGCAGCTCCTCGTCGGGTTCCTATAATTCACCCCTCCACTTT. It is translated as CASSSSSGSYNSPLHF.

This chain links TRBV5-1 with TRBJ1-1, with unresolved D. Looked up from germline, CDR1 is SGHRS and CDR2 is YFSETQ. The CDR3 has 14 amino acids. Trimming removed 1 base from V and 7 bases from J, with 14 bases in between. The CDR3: CASSLSRSRDEAFF. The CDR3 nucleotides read TGCGCCAGCAGCTTGAGTCGGAGTAGGGATGAAGCTTTCTTT.

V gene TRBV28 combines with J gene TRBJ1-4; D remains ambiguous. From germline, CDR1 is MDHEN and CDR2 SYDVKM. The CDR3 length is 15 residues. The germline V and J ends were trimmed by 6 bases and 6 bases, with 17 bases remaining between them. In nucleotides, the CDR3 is TGTGCCAGCAGCCCCTCGGACTCGAGTTATGAAAAACTGTTTTTT. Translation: CASSPSDSSYEKLFF.

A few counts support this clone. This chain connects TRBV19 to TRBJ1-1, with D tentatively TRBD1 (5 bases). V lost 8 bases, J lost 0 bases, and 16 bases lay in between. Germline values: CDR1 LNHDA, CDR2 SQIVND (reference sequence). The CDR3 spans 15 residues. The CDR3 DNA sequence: TGTGCCAGTCTAACCGGGGGGAGCATGAACACTGAAGCTTTCTTT. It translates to CASLTGGSMNTEAFF.

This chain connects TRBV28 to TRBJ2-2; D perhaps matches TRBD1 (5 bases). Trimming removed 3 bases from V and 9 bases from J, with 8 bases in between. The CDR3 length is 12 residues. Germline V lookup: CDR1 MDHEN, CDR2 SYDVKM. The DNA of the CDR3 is TGTGCCAGCAGTTTGACAGCGAGGGAGCTGTTTTTT. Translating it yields CASSLTARELFF.

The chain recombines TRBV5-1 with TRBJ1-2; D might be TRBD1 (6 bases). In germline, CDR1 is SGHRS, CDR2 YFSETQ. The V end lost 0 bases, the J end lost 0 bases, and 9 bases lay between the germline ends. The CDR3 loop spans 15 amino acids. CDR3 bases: TGCGCCAGCAGCTTGGTACAGGGTGCTAACTATGGCTACACCTTC. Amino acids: CASSLVQGANYGYTF.

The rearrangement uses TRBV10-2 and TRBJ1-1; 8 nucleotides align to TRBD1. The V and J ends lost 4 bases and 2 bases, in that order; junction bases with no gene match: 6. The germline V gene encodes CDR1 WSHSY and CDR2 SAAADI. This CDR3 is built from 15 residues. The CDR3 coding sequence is TGCGCCAGCAGTGGACCGGGACAGGTAAACACTGAAGCTTTCTTT. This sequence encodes CASSGPGQVNTEAFF.

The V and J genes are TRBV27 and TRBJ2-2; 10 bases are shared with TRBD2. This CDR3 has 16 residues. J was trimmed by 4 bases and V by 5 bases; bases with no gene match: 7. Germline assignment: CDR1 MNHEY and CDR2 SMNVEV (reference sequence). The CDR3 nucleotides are TGTGCCAGCAGTCGGGCAGCGGGAGGGGCCACCGGGGAGCTGTTTTTT. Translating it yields CASSRAAGGATGELFF.

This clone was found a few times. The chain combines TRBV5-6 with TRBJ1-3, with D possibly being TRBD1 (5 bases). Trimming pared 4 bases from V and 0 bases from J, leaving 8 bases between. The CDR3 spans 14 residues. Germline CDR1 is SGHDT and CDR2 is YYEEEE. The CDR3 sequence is CASSQTVSGNTIYF. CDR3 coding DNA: TGTGCCAGCAGCCAGACAGTCTCTGGAAACACCATATATTTT. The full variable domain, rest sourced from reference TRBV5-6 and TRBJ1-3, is DAGVTQSPTHLIKTRGQQVTLRCSPKSGHDTVSWYQQALGQGPQFIFQYYEEEERQRGNFPDRFSGHQFPNYSSELNVNALLLGDSALYLCASSQTVSGNTIYFGEGSWLTVV.

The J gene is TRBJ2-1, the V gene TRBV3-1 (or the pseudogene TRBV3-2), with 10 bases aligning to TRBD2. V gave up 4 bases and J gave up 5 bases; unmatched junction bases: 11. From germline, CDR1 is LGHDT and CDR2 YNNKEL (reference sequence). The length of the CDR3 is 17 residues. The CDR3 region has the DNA TGTGCCAGCAGCCTTGAGCGGGGGGGCCTTGGCCACAATGAGCAGTTCTTC. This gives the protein CASSLERGGLGHNEQFF.

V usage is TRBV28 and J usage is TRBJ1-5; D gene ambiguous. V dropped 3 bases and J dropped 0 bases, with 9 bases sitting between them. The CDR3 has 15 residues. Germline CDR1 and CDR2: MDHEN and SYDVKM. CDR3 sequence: CASSLATSSNQPQHF. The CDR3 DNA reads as TGTGCCAGCAGTTTGGCAACCTCTAGCAATCAGCCCCAGCATTTT. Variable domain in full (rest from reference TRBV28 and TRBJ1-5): DVKVTQSSRYLVKRTGEKVFLECVQDMDHENMFWYRQDPGLGLRLIYFSYDVKMKEKGDIPEGYSVSREKKERFSLILESASTNQTSMYLCASSLATSSNQPQHFGDGTRLSIL.

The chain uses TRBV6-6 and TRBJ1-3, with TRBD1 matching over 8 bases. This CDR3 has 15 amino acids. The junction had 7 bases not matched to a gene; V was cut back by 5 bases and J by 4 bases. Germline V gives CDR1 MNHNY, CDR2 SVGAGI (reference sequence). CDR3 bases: TGTGCCAGCAGTCAGCAGGGGGCGAAGGGAAACACCATATATTTT. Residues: CASSQQGAKGNTIYF.

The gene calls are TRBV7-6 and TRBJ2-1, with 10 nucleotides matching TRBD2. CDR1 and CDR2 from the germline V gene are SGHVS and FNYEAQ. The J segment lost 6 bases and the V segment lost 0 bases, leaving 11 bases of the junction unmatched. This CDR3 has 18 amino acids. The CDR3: CASSLAVRASGSTNEQFF. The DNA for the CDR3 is TGTGCCAGCAGCTTAGCAGTAAGGGCTAGCGGGAGTACCAATGAGCAGTTCTTC.

CDR3 DNA: TGTGCCAGCAGTTTTTGGCGGGAGAAAGAGGTGCAGTACTTC. The encoded protein is CASSFWREKEVQYF. J is TRBJ2-7 and V is TRBV28; 7 bases map to TRBD2. V gave up 3 bases and J gave up 9 bases; unmatched junction bases: 11. The germline V gene has CDR1 MDHEN and CDR2 SYDVKM. The length of the CDR3 is 14 residues.

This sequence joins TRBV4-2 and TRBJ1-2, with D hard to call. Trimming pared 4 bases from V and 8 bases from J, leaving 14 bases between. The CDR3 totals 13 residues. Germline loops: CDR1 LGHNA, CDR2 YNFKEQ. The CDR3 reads CASSPSGSLGYTF. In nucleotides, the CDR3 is TGTGCCAGCAGCCCGTCCGGGAGCTTGGGCTACACCTTC.

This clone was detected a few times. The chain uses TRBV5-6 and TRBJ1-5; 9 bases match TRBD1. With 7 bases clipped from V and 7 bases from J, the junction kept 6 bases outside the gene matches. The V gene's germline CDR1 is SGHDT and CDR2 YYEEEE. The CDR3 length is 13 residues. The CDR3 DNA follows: TGTGCCAGCGGTACAGGGGGCTACCAGCCCCAGCATTTT. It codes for CASGTGGYQPQHF. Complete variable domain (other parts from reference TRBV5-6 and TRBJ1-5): DAGVTQSPTHLIKTRGQQVTLRCSPKSGHDTVSWYQQALGQGPQFIFQYYEEEERQRGNFPDRFSGHQFPNYSSELNVNALLLGDSALYLCASGTGGYQPQHFGDGTRLSIL.

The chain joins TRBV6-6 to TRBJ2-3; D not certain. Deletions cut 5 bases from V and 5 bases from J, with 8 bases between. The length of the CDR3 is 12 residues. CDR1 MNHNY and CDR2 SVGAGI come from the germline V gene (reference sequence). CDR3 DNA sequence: TGTGCCAGCAGTGCTCTAGGAGATACGCAGTATTTT. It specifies CASSALGDTQYF.